A selection of T cell receptor beta chains follows, all from one sample in a study of PD-L1 blockade in urothelial cancer. Using immunoSEQ multiplex PCR, the repertoire was profiled, and TCRdb retains in-frame clones only, with some absent. The sample holds 50,000 to 55,000 clones, roughly 84% seen once. The specimen was PBMCs, collected around atezolizumab (anti-PD-L1) treatment. The receptors shown here come from a man in his 60s with urothelial cancer. Both conserved end residues are part of each CDR3. The order of the fields is clone size, J gene, V gene, D gene, CDR3 protein, CDR3 DNA. D genes are given only for firm matches. The size field is filled for only some rows; it gives once, few, many or a size class.

.	TRBJ2-5	TRBV7-7	TRBD1	CASSLETGGSETQYF	TGTGCTAGCAGCTTAGAAACAGGGGGCTCGGAGACCCAGTACTTC
.	TRBJ1-3	TRBV9	.	CASSAGLLSGNTIYF	TGTGCCAGCAGCGCGGGTCTACTCTCTGGAAACACCATATATTTT
.	TRBJ1-2	TRBV4-2	.	CASSQAKTGNYGYTF	TGTGCCAGCAGCCAAGCTAAAACAGGCAACTATGGCTACACCTTC
.	TRBJ2-2	TRBV19	.	CASSIEEGATGELFF	TGTGCCAGTAGTATAGAAGAAGGAGCCACCGGGGAGCTGTTTTTT
.	TRBJ1-3	TRBV27	.	CASSLLSGISGNTIYF	TGTGCCAGCAGTTTATTGTCCGGGATCTCTGGAAACACCATATATTTT
.	TRBJ1-1	TRBV9	.	CASSVATSGGEAFF	TGTGCCAGCAGCGTAGCTACTAGTGGCGGTGAAGCTTTCTTT
.	TRBJ1-1	TRBV5-1	.	CASSLVRGQNTEAFF	TGCGCCAGCAGCTTGGTCAGGGGCCAGAACACTGAAGCTTTCTTT
.	TRBJ1-4	TRBV30	TRBD1	CAWSKQGADEKLFF	TGTGCCTGGAGTAAACAGGGGGCTGATGAAAAACTGTTTTTT
.	TRBJ2-1	TRBV5-8	.	CASSTARMTVTLDEQFF	TGTGCCAGCAGCACCGCCCGCATGACAGTGACTCTAGATGAGCAGTTCTTC
.	TRBJ2-6	TRBV12-5	TRBD1	CASGRTGSGANVLTF	TGTGCTAGTGGTCGGACAGGGAGCGGGGCCAACGTCCTGACTTTC
.	TRBJ2-7	TRBV30	TRBD2	CAWSSGGKREQYF	TGTGCCTGGAGTTCGGGGGGGAAGCGCGAGCAGTACTTC
.	TRBJ2-7	TRBV19	TRBD1	CASSIGGQGDSYEQYF	TGTGCCAGTAGTATAGGGGGACAGGGAGACTCCTACGAGCAGTACTTC
.	TRBJ2-3	TRBV5-4	TRBD2	CASSFSRGGSTDTQYF	TGTGCCAGCAGCTTTTCGCGGGGGGGCAGCACAGATACGCAGTATTTT
few	TRBJ1-4	TRBV5-4	TRBD1	CASSGQGADEKLFF	TGTGCCAGCAGCGGACAGGGGGCGGATGAAAAACTGTTTTTT
.	TRBJ2-7	TRBV7-6	.	CASSLEYRSYEQYF	TGTGCCAGCAGCTTAGAATACAGAAGCTACGAGCAGTACTTC
.	TRBJ1-2	TRBV2	.	CASSSVYGYTF	TGTGCCAGCAGTTCTGTATATGGCTACACCTTC
.	TRBJ2-5	TRBV15	.	CATSRDSSKGQETQYF	TGTGCCACCAGCAGAGATTCTAGTAAGGGGCAGGAGACCCAGTACTTC
.	TRBJ1-1	TRBV29-1	TRBD1	CSVVRTGNTEAFF	TGCAGCGTTGTCCGGACAGGGAACACTGAAGCTTTCTTT
once	TRBJ2-2	TRBV6-1	.	CASSERGSTGELFF	TGTGCCAGCAGTGAAAGAGGGAGCACCGGGGAGCTGTTTTTT
.	TRBJ2-7	TRBV6-5	TRBD1	CASSYPGTGVSEQYF	TGTGCCAGCAGTTACCCCGGGACAGGGGTGAGCGAGCAGTACTTC
.	TRBJ2-5	TRBV5-8	TRBD1	CASSLGTGGDETQYF	TGTGCCAGCAGCTTGGGGACAGGGGGCGACGAGACCCAGTACTTC
.	TRBJ2-3	TRBV4-1	TRBD2	CASSQGPVAGDTDTQYF	TGCGCCAGCAGCCAAGGCCCGGTAGCGGGGGACACAGATACGCAGTATTTT
.	TRBJ1-6	TRBV10-3	TRBD1	CATQPGQVYNSPLHF	TGTGCCACCCAGCCGGGACAGGTTTATAATTCACCCCTCCACTTT
.	TRBJ1-4	TRBV9	TRBD1	CASSGQGTSGAKLFF	TGTGCCAGCAGCGGACAGGGGACCTCAGGAGCAAAACTGTTTTTT
once	TRBJ1-2	TRBV29-1	TRBD1	CSVEEGGRGQGISNYGYTF	TGCAGCGTTGAAGAGGGGGGGCGGGGACAGGGGATTTCTAACTATGGCTACACCTTC
.	TRBJ2-3	TRBV7-9	.	CASSLAPGGTDTQYF	TGTGCCAGCAGCTTAGCGCCGGGGGGCACAGATACGCAGTATTTT
.	TRBJ2-3	TRBV4-1	.	CASSQDRTRGQYF	TGCGCCAGCAGCCAAGATAGGACCAGGGGGCAGTATTTT
few	TRBJ2-6	TRBV7-8	TRBD1	CASSIRQGDILYSGANVLTF	TGTGCCAGCAGCATCAGACAGGGGGACATATTGTACTCTGGGGCCAACGTCCTGACTTTC
once	TRBJ2-3	TRBV4-1	TRBD2	CASSSGEGLSSTDTQYF	TGCGCCAGCAGCTCCGGGGAGGGACTATCAAGCACAGATACGCAGTATTTT
few	TRBJ2-1	TRBV5-1	.	CASSLPGNEQFF	TGCGCCAGCAGCTTGCCCGGCAATGAGCAGTTCTTC
.	TRBJ1-5	TRBV5-1	TRBD1	CASSLTGDQPQHF	TGCGCCAGCAGCTTGACAGGGGATCAGCCCCAGCATTTT
.	TRBJ1-1	TRBV28	TRBD1	CASSSGTGMRTEAFF	TGTGCCAGCAGTTCAGGGACAGGGATGAGGACTGAAGCTTTCTTT
.	TRBJ2-5	TRBV11-3	TRBD2	CASSLGRETQYF	TGTGCCAGCAGCCTCGGGAGGGAGACCCAGTACTTC
once	TRBJ2-7	TRBV5-4	TRBD2	CASSKGREIDEQYF	TGTGCCAGCTCGAAGGGGCGGGAGATCGACGAGCAGTACTTC
.	TRBJ1-2	TRBV14	.	CASSQDLRGIRTF	TGTGCCAGCAGCCAAGATCTTCGAGGGATTAGGACCTTC
.	TRBJ1-2	TRBV5-1	.	CASSFSEGTYGYTF	TGCGCCAGCAGCTTCTCGGAGGGCACCTATGGCTACACCTTC
.	TRBJ1-2	TRBV7-9	TRBD1	CASSLAWTGGSGYTF	TGTGCCAGCAGCTTAGCGTGGACAGGGGGGTCCGGCTACACCTTC
.	TRBJ2-7	TRBV6-1	TRBD1	CASSGGRDSSYEQYF	TGTGCCAGCAGTGGGGGCCGGGACAGCTCCTACGAGCAGTACTTC
.	TRBJ1-5	TRBV7-2	TRBD1	CASRRGTGRNQPQHF	TGTGCCAGCAGGAGAGGGACAGGGCGCAATCAGCCCCAGCATTTT
.	TRBJ1-5	TRBV19	.	CASSIVEGSNQPQHF	TGTGCCAGTAGTATAGTGGAGGGGAGCAATCAGCCCCAGCATTTT